This T cell receptor (beta chain) was observed in a study of spatial heterogeneity in lung cancer. This CDR3 is built from 13 residues. V was pared by 6 bases and J by 7 bases, with 9 bases of the junction left unmatched. CDR1 is MNHEY and CDR2 is SVGEGT in the germline V gene. Indicated time point: sample taken at primary tumor resection. Study-wide findings and caveats: It was estimated that coverage of tumor T cells reached roughly 7% for alpha chains and around 13% for beta chains. Expanded intratumoral alpha and beta TCR counts tracked tumor mutation counts.

A single record per CDR3 protein comes from TCRdb applying MiXCR to the 5' RACE reads. The table records 2,000 to 2,500 distinct CDR3 sequences, around 0.99% of them present only once. This clonotype rates as large (0.1 to 1%). What it binds is unknown. The receptor comes from a male donor with early-stage non-small cell lung cancer. V and J are TRBV6-2 or TRBV6-3 and TRBJ2-7, with 7 bases aligning to TRBD2. Sequenced here: lung tumor tissue, sampled at surgery. The CDR3 DNA reads as TGTGCCAGCAGGCCGGGCTTGGGAGGGGAGCAGTACTTC. This gives the protein CASRPGLGGEQYF.